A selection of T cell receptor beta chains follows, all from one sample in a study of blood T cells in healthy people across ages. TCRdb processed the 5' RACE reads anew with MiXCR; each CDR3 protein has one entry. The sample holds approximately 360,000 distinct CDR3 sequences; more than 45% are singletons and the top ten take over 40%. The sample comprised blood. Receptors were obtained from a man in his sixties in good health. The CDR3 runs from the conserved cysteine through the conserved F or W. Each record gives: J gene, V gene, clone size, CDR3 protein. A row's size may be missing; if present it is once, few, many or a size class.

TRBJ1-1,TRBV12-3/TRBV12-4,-,CASSFGGNKNTEAFF
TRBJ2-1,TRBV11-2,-,CASSLVTAVQFF
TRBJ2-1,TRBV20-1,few,CSARVVGPDEQFF
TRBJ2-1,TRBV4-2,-,CASSQRQANNEQFF
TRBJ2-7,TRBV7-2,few,CASSLGAAQDEQYF
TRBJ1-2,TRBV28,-,CASSLVGSYQGYTF
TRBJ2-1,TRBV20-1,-,CSARDPPGEQFF
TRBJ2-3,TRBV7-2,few,CASSFPRQSTDTQYF
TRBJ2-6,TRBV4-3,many,CASSQNPGRGANVLTF
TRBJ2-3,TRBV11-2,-,CTMGGEWGRTDTQYF
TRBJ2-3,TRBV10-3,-,CAIRRTSGRFDTQYF
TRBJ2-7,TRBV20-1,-,CSARGLGWSGNEQYF
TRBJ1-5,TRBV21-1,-,CASSNPEGYSNQPQHF
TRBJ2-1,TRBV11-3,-,CASSWASGRGLAEQFF
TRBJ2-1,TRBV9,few,CASSVGDSGKYNEQFF
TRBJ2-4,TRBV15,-,CATSRDRQNIQYF
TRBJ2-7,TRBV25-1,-,CASVGTAPQGEQYF
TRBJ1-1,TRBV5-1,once,CASSLVTGAGTEAFF
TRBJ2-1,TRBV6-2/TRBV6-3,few,CASLPGSSYNEQFF
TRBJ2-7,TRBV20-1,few,CSARWGSETYEQYF
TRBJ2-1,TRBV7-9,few,CASTRTGSYNEQFF
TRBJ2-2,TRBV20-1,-,CSARDPRFLGAGELFF
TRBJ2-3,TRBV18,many,CASSPRRTPQGTDTQYF
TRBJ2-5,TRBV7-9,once,CASSRGKETQYF
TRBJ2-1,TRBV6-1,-,CASSTGVALDYYNEQFF
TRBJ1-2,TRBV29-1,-,CSVEWSGAKQDMTGYTF
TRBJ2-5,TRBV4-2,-,CASSQGGLAGVHEQYF
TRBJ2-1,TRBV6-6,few,CASSPGQGARYEQFF
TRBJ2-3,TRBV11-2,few,CASSFYRGRTDTQYF
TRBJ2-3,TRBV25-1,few,CASSSLRASGNTDTQYF
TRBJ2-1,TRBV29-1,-,CSVAGVYEQFF
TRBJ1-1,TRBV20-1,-,CSASPVQGITEAFF
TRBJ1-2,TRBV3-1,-,CASSSYTFAYGYTF
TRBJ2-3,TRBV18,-,CASSPRAGGRTDTQYF
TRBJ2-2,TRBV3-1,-,CASSQRGASRGGELFF
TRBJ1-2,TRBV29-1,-,CSADRAAGDSGYTF
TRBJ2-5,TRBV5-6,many,CASSSELQWETQYF
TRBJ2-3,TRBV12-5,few,CASGLGDPSTDTQYF
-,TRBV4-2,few,CASRMGGANYEQYF
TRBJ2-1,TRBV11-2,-,CASSLDRGLLAGAPYNEQFF
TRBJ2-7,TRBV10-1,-,CASSGGQGGIEQYF
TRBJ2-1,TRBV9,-,CASQGGGNNEQFF
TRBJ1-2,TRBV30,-,CAWSAERGDYTF
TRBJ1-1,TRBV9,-,CASSKSSGTGRTEAFF
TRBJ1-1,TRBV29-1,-,CSVEYQGYDEAFF
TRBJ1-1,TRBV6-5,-,CASQGDLNTEAFF
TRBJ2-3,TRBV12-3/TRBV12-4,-,CASRPTSGRLTDTQYF
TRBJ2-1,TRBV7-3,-,CASSSGTSGPDNEQFF
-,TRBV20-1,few,CSAGGAIHEQYF
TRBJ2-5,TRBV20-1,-,CSAPPELARETQYF
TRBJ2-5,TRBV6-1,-,CASRLIHSGTWETQYF
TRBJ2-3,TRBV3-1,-,CASSQATLTSTDTQYF
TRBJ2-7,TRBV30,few,CAWRGTESYEQYF
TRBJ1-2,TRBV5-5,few,CASSPTQRSNTF
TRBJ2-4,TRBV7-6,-,CASSLESRELAKNIQYF
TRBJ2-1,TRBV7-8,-,CASSLGVSEQFF
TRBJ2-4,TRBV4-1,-,CASSLGLGAEGGKNIQYF